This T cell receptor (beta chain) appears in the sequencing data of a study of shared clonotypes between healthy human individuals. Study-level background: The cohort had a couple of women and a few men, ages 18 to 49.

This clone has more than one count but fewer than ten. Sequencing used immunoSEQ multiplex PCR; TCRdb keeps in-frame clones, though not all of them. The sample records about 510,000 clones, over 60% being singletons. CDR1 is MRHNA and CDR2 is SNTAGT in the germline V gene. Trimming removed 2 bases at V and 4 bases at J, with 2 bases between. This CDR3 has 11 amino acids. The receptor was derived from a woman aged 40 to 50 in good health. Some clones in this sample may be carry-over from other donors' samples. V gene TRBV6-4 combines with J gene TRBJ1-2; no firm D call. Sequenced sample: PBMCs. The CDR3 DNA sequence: TGTGCCAGCAGTGACCGCTATGGCTACACCTTC. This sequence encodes CASSDRYGYTF.